This is a list of T cell receptor beta chains from one sample in a study of T-cell memory formation after mild COVID-19. MiXCR, applied by TCRdb to the 5' RACE reads, yields one record per CDR3 protein. The profile shows about 470,000 distinct CDR3 sequences, roughly 25% of them singletons. Specimen: PBMCs or a T cell subset sorted from them (not recorded which). These TCRs come from an adult woman who had mild COVID-19 (a few samples of this study predate the infection). Cell type and time point are not known. CDR3s include the opening cysteine and the closing phenylalanine or tryptophan. D genes are given only for firm matches. Expanded clones are given a class, and other clones once, few, many or no size at all.

CASSSHTETQYF	TGTGCCAGCAGCTCGCACACAGAGACCCAGTACTTC	few	NA	TRBV9	TRBJ2-5
CASSMGQVDIQYF	TGTGCCAGTAGTATGGGGCAGGTTGACATTCAGTACTTC	NA	NA	TRBV19	TRBJ2-4
CASSLSGGPLSDTQYF	TGTGCCAGCAGCCTTAGCGGGGGGCCTTTATCAGATACGCAGTATTTT	NA	TRBD2	TRBV7-8	TRBJ2-3
CSARAGGRGETQYF	TGCAGTGCTAGAGCCGGGGGGCGTGGAGAGACCCAGTACTTC	few	NA	TRBV20-1	TRBJ2-5
CASSLIGTAQETQYF	TGTGCCAGCAGCTTAATAGGGACAGCCCAAGAGACCCAGTACTTC	few	TRBD1	TRBV7-3	TRBJ2-5
CASSSGTGSQETQYF	TGTGCCAGCAGCTCCGGGACAGGGAGCCAAGAGACCCAGTACTTC	few	TRBD1	TRBV5-6	TRBJ2-5
CASSLSNGGYGYTF	TGTGCCAGTAGTCTCAGTAACGGGGGCTATGGCTACACCTTC	NA	NA	TRBV19	TRBJ1-2
CATSGGGLGVQPQHF	TGTGCCACCAGCGGGGGGGGATTAGGCGTACAGCCCCAGCATTTT	few	NA	TRBV15	TRBJ1-5
CASSEAGGVQYEQYF	TGTGCCAGCAGTGAAGCCGGGGGGGTTCAATACGAGCAGTACTTC	once	TRBD2	TRBV6-4	TRBJ2-7
CSVEGTSGIPDTQYF	TGCAGCGTTGAAGGGACTAGCGGGATTCCAGATACGCAGTATTTT	NA	TRBD2	TRBV29-1	TRBJ2-3
CASSPGTDNQPQHF	TGTGCCAGCAGCCCTGGGACAGACAATCAGCCCCAGCATTTT	NA	TRBD1	TRBV5-1	TRBJ1-5
CASSLVAGAQAPQETQYF	TGCGCCAGCAGCTTGGTTGCGGGGGCCCAAGCACCACAAGAGACCCAGTACTTC	NA	NA	TRBV5-1	TRBJ2-5
CASSQGSLRLSGANVLTF	TGTGCCAGCAGCCAAGGGTCATTGAGGCTCTCTGGGGCCAACGTCCTGACTTTC	once	NA	TRBV3-1	TRBJ2-6
CASSPDLSTDTQYF	TGTGCCAGCAGCCCGGACCTTAGCACAGATACGCAGTATTTT	NA	NA	TRBV7-2	TRBJ2-3
CASSDRGLRPEAFF	TGTGCCAGCAGTGACCGGGGCCTCAGGCCTGAAGCTTTCTTT	NA	NA	TRBV12-3/TRBV12-4	TRBJ1-1
CASSVAGAAYNEQFF	TGTGCCAGCAGCGTAGCGGGGGCGGCTTACAATGAGCAGTTCTTC	NA	NA	TRBV9	TRBJ2-1
CASSFSGGEQYF	TGTGCCAGCAGTTTCTCTGGGGGCGAGCAGTACTTC	NA	NA	TRBV12-3/TRBV12-4	TRBJ2-7
CASSQTYSYNSPLHF	TGTGCCAGCAGTCAAACCTACTCCTATAATTCACCCCTCCACTTT	NA	NA	TRBV6-2/TRBV6-3	TRBJ1-6
CASSQTGGALGANVLTF	TGCGCCAGCAGCCAAACAGGGGGCGCGTTAGGGGCCAACGTCCTGACTTTC	few	TRBD1	TRBV4-1	TRBJ2-6
CSAREPSDRAIVF	TGCAGTGCTAGAGAACCTTCGGACAGGGCAATCGTCTTC	few	TRBD1	TRBV20-1	TRBJ1-2
CASSLSPIAGVWNEQFF	TGTGCCAGCAGCTTAAGCCCCATAGCGGGAGTGTGGAATGAGCAGTTCTTC	few	TRBD2	TRBV7-3	TRBJ2-1
CASSRTTVAPYNEQFF	TGTGCCAGCAGTCGAACGACAGTTGCCCCCTACAATGAGCAGTTCTTC	NA	NA	TRBV7-9	TRBJ2-1
CASRAGTAPLNTEAFF	TGCGCCAGCAGGGCAGGGACAGCGCCATTGAACACTGAAGCTTTCTTT	NA	TRBD1	TRBV5-1	TRBJ1-1
CASSRKDRFNSPLHF	TGTGCCAGCAGCCGCAAGGACCGGTTCAATTCACCCCTCCACTTT	NA	NA	TRBV12-3/TRBV12-4	TRBJ1-6
CSATSGRRPNEQFF	TGCAGTGCCACTAGCGGGAGACGTCCCAATGAGCAGTTCTTC	NA	TRBD2	TRBV20-1	TRBJ2-1
CSPTGGGYGYTF	TGCAGTCCGACAGGGGGCGGTTATGGCTACACCTTC	few	TRBD1	TRBV20-1	TRBJ1-2
CASSFQSYRGTYNEQFF	TGCGCCAGCAGCTTTCAGAGCTACAGGGGAACCTACAATGAGCAGTTCTTC	few	TRBD1	TRBV5-1	TRBJ2-1
CASSLLPGGYTF	TGTGCCAGCAGCTTACTTCCTGGGGGCTACACCTTC	few	NA	TRBV7-9	TRBJ1-2
CASSPSGSGNEQFF	TGTGCCAGCAGTCCAAGCGGGAGCGGCAATGAGCAGTTCTTC	few	TRBD2	TRBV12-3/TRBV12-4	TRBJ2-1
CASSQGGLMNTEAFF	TGCGCCAGCAGCCAAGGGGGCCTAATGAACACTGAAGCTTTCTTT	NA	NA	TRBV4-1	TRBJ1-1
CSDSGGSSDEQFF	TGCAGCGATAGCGGGGGGTCCTCGGATGAGCAGTTCTTC	NA	TRBD2	TRBV29-1	TRBJ2-1
CASSQDTTSRETQYF	TGCGCCAGCAGCCAAGATACCACTAGCCGGGAGACCCAGTACTTC	NA	NA	TRBV4-3	TRBJ2-5
CASRASVVRVEYGYTF	TGTGCCAGTCGGGCGAGTGTGGTCAGGGTAGAATATGGCTACACCTTC	NA	NA	TRBV19	TRBJ1-2
CASSVGAATGELFF	TGTGCCAGCAGCGTAGGGGCAGCCACCGGGGAGCTGTTTTTT	few	NA	TRBV9	TRBJ2-2
CASSFSTGGTGELFF	TGTGCCAGCAGCTTCTCGACAGGGGGCACCGGGGAGCTGTTTTTT	few	TRBD1	TRBV7-2	TRBJ2-2
CASSPPDSPNTEAFF	TGTGCCAGCTCACCCCCTGACAGTCCCAACACTGAAGCTTTCTTT	few	NA	TRBV18	TRBJ1-1
CASSPPGQGIRTNVLTF	TGTGCCAGCAGTCCTCCGGGACAGGGTATCAGGACCAACGTCCTGACTTTC	NA	TRBD1	TRBV12-3/TRBV12-4	TRBJ2-6
CASSLEGGYGYTF	TGTGCCAGCAGTTTAGAGGGGGGCTATGGCTACACCTTC	NA	NA	TRBV27	TRBJ1-2
CASSPSGVAPDTQYF	TGTGCCAGCAGCCCCTCGGGGGTAGCCCCAGATACGCAGTATTTT	NA	NA	TRBV13	TRBJ2-3
CASSYSMWDRADTEAFF	TGTGCCAGCAGTTACTCAATGTGGGACAGGGCGGACACTGAAGCTTTCTTT	NA	TRBD1	TRBV6-2/TRBV6-3	TRBJ1-1
CASSSQQGARSEKLFF	TGTGCCAGCAGCTCGCAACAGGGGGCGCGCAGTGAAAAACTGTTTTTT	many	TRBD1	TRBV7-2	TRBJ1-4
CASSYSIEPGSTAYYTQYF	TGTGCCAGCAGTTACTCGATCGAACCCGGGAGTACGGCCTATTATACGCAGTATTTT	NA	NA	TRBV6-5	TRBJ2-3
CASSTGTGGFAGYTF	TGTGCCAGCAGTACTGGGACAGGGGGCTTTGCTGGCTACACCTTC	NA	TRBD1	TRBV12-3/TRBV12-4	TRBJ1-2
CASSALPYTRGLVNNYGYTF	TGTGCCAGCAGTGCCTTACCTTATACAAGGGGGTTGGTAAATAACTATGGCTACACCTTC	once	NA	TRBV6-6	TRBJ1-2
CASSLGQGIGYTF	TGTGCCAGCAGCCTAGGACAGGGCATCGGCTACACCTTC	NA	TRBD1	TRBV6-1	TRBJ1-2
CASSSRTSADTGELFF	TGTGCCAGCAGCTCAAGGACTAGCGCCGACACCGGGGAGCTGTTTTTT	NA	TRBD2	TRBV11-2	TRBJ2-2
CASRALSRGSSYNEQFF	TGTGCCAGTAGGGCCCTAAGTCGGGGTAGCTCCTACAATGAGCAGTTCTTC	NA	NA	TRBV6-6	TRBJ2-1
CASSFRDRGGEQYF	TGTGCCAGCAGTTTTAGGGACAGGGGTGGCGAGCAGTACTTC	few	TRBD1	TRBV12-3/TRBV12-4	TRBJ2-7
CASSLGDRDQYYEQYF	TGTGCCAGCAGCTTAGGGGACAGGGACCAATACTACGAGCAGTACTTC	few	TRBD1	TRBV7-9	TRBJ2-7
CASSPPLKRGVYNEQFF	TGTGCCAGCAGTCCACCTCTTAAGCGGGGGGTCTACAATGAGCAGTTCTTC	NA	TRBD2	TRBV7-9	TRBJ2-1
CATSDPPRGGQETQYF	TGTGCCACCAGTGATCCACCCAGAGGGGGCCAAGAGACCCAGTACTTC	NA	NA	TRBV24-1	TRBJ2-5
CASSLPNGPLYEQYF	TGTGCCAGCAGCTTGCCCAACGGGCCCCTCTACGAGCAGTACTTC	NA	NA	TRBV5-4	TRBJ2-7